One and the same sample provided the 12 T cell receptor beta chains below, sequenced in a study of patients and donors after allogeneic stem cell transplantation. TCRdb reprocessed the RT-PCR reads via MiXCR and lists one record per CDR3 protein. Of hundreds of thousands of distinct CDR3 sequences in the sample, about a sixth were seen once. Material: blood, either unsorted or a sorted T cell fraction (not recorded which). All receptors come from a human donor who was either an allogeneic HSCT recipient or a stem cell or donor lymphocyte infusion donor (not recorded which). It is not recorded whose cells these are; they may come from a transplant donor.

J is TRBJ2-3 and V is TRBV4-1; 7 bases agree with TRBD1. Germline V lookup: CDR1 MGHRA, CDR2 YSYEKL. V lost 4 bases, J lost 2 bases, and 6 bases stayed unmatched. This CDR3 is 15 amino acids long. CDR3 nucleotide sequence: TGCGCCAGCAGCCCTCTGGACAGGTCCACAGATACGCAGTATTTT. It codes for CASSPLDRSTDTQYF.

The sample holds a few counts of this clonotype. The chain's CDR3 is CASLGREETQYF. CDR3 coding DNA: TGTGCCAGCTTGGGGAGGGAAGAGACCCAGTACTTC. The chain uses TRBV7-8 and TRBJ2-5; 7 positions agree with TRBD2. Per germline, CDR1 SGHVS and CDR2 FQNEAQ. This CDR3 has 12 amino acids. After removal of 8 bases from V and 3 bases from J, the junction contained 3 bases not matched to a gene.

The chain combines TRBV4-1 with TRBJ2-7; D remains ambiguous. The CDR3 totals 13 residues. The germline V and J ends were trimmed by 2 bases and 0 bases, with 5 bases remaining between them. Germline assignment: CDR1 MGHRA and CDR2 YSYEKL. The CDR3 DNA reads as TGCGCCAGCAGCCAACTAGTCTCCTACGAGCAGTACTTC. Translated, it gives CASSQLVSYEQYF.

The V and J genes are TRBV6-5 and TRBJ2-7; 7 bases line up with TRBD2. Trimming removed 6 bases from V and 3 bases from J; junction bases left unmatched: 5. This CDR3 is built from 13 residues. Germline CDR1 and CDR2: MNHEY and SVGAGI. In nucleotides, the CDR3 is TGTGCCAGCAGCCCCCGGGGGGACTACGAGCAGTACTTC. Amino acid sequence: CASSPRGDYEQYF.

The rearrangement uses TRBV29-1 and TRBJ2-7; 7 nucleotides match TRBD1. This CDR3 has 14 residues. The germline V gene encodes CDR1 SQVTM and CDR2 ANQGSEA. J gave up 2 bases and V 7 bases, and 11 bases lay outside the gene matches. Written as DNA, the CDR3 is TGCAGCGCTACCCCAGGGGGATTCCCCTACGAGCAGTACTTC. Translated: CSATPGGFPYEQYF.

This clonotype occurred many times. The V and J genes are TRBV4-3 and TRBJ2-3; tentatively, D is TRBD1 (5 bases). V was cut by 4 bases and J by 4 bases, with 9 bases left in between. There are 13 residues in the CDR3. In germline, CDR1 is LGHNA, CDR2 YSLEER. DNA of the CDR3: TGCGCCAGCAGCCCCAGGGAAGCAGATACGCAGTATTTT. Residues: CASSPREADTQYF.

This sequence joins TRBV6-5 and TRBJ1-2; 8 nucleotides agree with TRBD1. Losses at the gene ends were 0 bases for V and 8 bases for J; bases not matched to a gene: 11. The CDR3 covers 16 residues. Germline V gene lookup returns CDR1 MNHEY and CDR2 SVGAGI. The CDR3, as DNA: TGTGCCAGCAGTTACTCGCAGGGGGCGTGGTCGCGGGGCTACACCTTC. It codes for CASSYSQGAWSRGYTF.

This chain joins TRBV7-2 and TRBJ2-7; a weak D match, TRBD1 (6 bases). This CDR3 contains 15 residues. With 1 base removed from V and 9 bases from J, the gap between germline ends came to 19 bases. Germline V gene sequence: CDR1 SGHTA, CDR2 FQGNSA. CDR3: CASSLGGQGSARQYF. In nucleotides, the CDR3 is TGTGCCAGCAGCTTAGGGGGGCAAGGATCGGCGAGGCAGTACTTC. Complete variable domain (other parts from reference TRBV7-2 and TRBJ2-7): GAGVSQSPSNKVTEKGKDVELRCDPISGHTALYWYRQSLGQGLEFLIYFQGNSAPDKSGLPSDRFSAERTGGSVSTLTIQRTQQEDSAVYLCASSLGGQGSARQYFGPGTRLTVT.

The chain carries TRBV19 and TRBJ1-1; D is unclear. The CDR3 consists of 10 residues. Trimming took 9 bases from V and 7 from J, leaving 9 bases between them. Germline loops: CDR1 LNHDA, CDR2 SQIVND (reference sequence). DNA for the CDR3: TGTGCCAGCACCAGAGTTGAAGCTTTCTTT. This encodes CASTRVEAFF.

In this sample, this clonotype turned up many times. The rearrangement joins TRBV20-1 to TRBJ2-3; 13 bases align to TRBD2. Trimming at V came to 3 bases and at J to 4 bases, leaving 4 bases not matched to a gene. Germline CDR1 is DFQATT and CDR2 is SNEGSKA (reference sequence). This CDR3 has 15 residues. The CDR3 nucleotides read TGCAGTGCTAGGGGGACTAGCGGGGCGGCAGATACGCAGTATTTT. Translating gives CSARGTSGAADTQYF.

There are a few counts of this clonotype. The CDR3 region has the DNA TGTGCCAGCAGTTTCCTAGCGGGAGCCCTCTCCGGGGAGCTGTTTTTT. It yields the protein CASSFLAGALSGELFF. The chain recombines TRBV6-5 with TRBJ2-2; 10 bases are a match to TRBD2. The CDR3 has 16 amino acids. The J segment lost 6 bases and the V segment lost 4 bases, leaving 8 bases of the junction unmatched. From germline, CDR1 is MNHEY and CDR2 SVGAGI.

This clonotype showed up just a few times. This chain connects TRBV20-1 to TRBJ1-5; TRBD1 aligns across 8 bases. CDR1 DFQATT and CDR2 SNEGSKA come from the germline V gene (reference sequence). There are 14 residues in the CDR3. Trimming at V came to 2 bases and at J to 7 bases, leaving 7 bases not matched to a gene. In nucleotides, the CDR3 is TGCAGTGCTAGATCCGGACAGGGCGGGCAGCCCCAGCATTTT. This encodes CSARSGQGGQPQHF.